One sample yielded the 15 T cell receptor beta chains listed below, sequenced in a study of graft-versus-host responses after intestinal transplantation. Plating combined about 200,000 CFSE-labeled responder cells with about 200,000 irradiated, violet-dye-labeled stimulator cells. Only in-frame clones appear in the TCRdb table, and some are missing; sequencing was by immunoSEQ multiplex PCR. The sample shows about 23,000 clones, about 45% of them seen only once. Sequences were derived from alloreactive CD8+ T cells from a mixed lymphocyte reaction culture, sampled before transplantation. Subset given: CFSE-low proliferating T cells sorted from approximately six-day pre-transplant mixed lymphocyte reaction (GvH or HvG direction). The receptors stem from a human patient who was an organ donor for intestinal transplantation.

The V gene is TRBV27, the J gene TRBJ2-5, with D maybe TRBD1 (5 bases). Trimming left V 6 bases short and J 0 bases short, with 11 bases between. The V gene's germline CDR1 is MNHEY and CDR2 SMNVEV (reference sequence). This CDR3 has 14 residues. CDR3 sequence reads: CASSPTEYQETQYF. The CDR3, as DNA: TGTGCCAGCAGCCCGACAGAGTACCAAGAGACCCAGTACTTC.

The CDR3 loop is CASSPGGRTNQPQHF. CDR3 bases: TGTGCCAGCAGCCCGGGGGGTAGAACAAATCAGCCCCAGCATTTT. The V gene is TRBV9, the J gene TRBJ1-5; TRBD1 might be the D (5 bases). CDR3 size: 15 residues. Trimming stripped 4 bases from V and 4 bases from J, with 15 bases between. From germline, CDR1 is SGDLS and CDR2 YYNGEE. The full variable domain, with the rest looked up from reference TRBV9 and TRBJ1-5, is DSGVTQTPKHLITATGQRVTLRCSPRSGDLSVYWYQQSLDQGLQFLIQYYNGEERAKGNILERFSAQQFPDLHSELNLSSLELGDSALYFCASSPGGRTNQPQHFGDGTRLSIL.

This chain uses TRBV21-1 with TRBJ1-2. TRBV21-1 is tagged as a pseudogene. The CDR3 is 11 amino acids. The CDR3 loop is CANDCPYGYTF. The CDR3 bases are TGTGCCAACGACTGCCCCTATGGCTACACCTTC.

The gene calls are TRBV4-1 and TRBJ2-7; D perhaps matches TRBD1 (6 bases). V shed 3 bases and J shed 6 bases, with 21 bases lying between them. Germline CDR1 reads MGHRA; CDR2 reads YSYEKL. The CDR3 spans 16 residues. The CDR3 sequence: CASSQAVDEGESEQYF. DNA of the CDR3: TGCGCCAGCAGCCAGGCCGTCGATGAGGGGGAAAGCGAGCAGTACTTC.

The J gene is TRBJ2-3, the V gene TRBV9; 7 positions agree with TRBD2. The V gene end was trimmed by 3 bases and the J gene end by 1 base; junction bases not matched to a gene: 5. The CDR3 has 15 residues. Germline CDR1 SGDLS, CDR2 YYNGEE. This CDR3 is CASSDRLAGTDTQYF. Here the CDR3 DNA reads TGTGCCAGCAGCGACCGACTAGCAGGCACAGATACGCAGTATTTT. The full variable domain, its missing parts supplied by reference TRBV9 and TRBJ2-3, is DSGVTQTPKHLITATGQRVTLRCSPRSGDLSVYWYQQSLDQGLQFLIQYYNGEERAKGNILERFSAQQFPDLHSELNLSSLELGDSALYFCASSDRLAGTDTQYFGPGTRLTVL.

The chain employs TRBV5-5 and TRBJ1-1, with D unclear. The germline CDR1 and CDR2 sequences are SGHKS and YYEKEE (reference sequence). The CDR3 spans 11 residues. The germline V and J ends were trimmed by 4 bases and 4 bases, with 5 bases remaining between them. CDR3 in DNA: TGTGCCAGCAGCCCGGGCACTGAAGCTTTCTTT. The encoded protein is CASSPGTEAFF.

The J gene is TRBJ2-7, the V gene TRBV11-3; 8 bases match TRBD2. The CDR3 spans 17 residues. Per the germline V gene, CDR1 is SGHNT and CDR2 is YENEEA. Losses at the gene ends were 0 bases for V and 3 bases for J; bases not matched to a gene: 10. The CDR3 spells CASSLDYRLANLYEQYF. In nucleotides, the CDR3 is TGTGCCAGCAGCTTAGATTACAGACTAGCGAACCTCTACGAGCAGTACTTC.

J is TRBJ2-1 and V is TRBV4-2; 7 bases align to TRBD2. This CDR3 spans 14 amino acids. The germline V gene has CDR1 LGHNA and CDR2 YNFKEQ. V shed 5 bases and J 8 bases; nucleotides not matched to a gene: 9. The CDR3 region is CASSLAWSGDEQFF. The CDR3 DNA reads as TGTGCCAGCAGCTTGGCCTGGAGCGGGGATGAGCAGTTCTTC.

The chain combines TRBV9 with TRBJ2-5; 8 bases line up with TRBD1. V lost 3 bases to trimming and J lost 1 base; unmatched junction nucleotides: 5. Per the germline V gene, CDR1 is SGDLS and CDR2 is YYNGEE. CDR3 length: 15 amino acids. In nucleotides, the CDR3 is TGTGCCAGCAGCGCCGGGACAGGCGGCCAAGAGACCCAGTACTTC. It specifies CASSAGTGGQETQYF.

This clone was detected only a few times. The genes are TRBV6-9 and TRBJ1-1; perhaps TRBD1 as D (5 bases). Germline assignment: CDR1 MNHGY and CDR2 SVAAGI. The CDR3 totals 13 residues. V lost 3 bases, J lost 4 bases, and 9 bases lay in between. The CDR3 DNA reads TGTGCCAGCAGTTACGGGGGAATCACTGAAGCTTTCTTT. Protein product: CASSYGGITEAFF.

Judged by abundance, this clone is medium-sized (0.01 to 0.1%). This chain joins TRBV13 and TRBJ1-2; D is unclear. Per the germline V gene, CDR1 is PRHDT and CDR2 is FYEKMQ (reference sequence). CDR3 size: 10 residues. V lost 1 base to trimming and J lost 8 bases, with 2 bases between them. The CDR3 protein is CASSLDGYTF. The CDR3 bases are TGTGCCAGCAGCTTAGACGGCTACACCTTC.

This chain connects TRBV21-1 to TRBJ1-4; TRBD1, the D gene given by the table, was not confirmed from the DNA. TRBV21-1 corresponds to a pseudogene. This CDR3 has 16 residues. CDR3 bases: TGTGCCAGCAGCACGACGACAGGGGAACCTAATGAAAAACTGTTTTTT. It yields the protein CASSTTTGEPNEKLFF.

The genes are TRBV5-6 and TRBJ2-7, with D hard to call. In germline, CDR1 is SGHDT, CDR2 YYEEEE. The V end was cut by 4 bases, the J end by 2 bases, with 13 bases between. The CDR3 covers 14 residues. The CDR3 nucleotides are TGTGCCAGCAGCCCCGACGCAGAACCCTACGAGCAGTACTTC. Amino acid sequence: CASSPDAEPYEQYF. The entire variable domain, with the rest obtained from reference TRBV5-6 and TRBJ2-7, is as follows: DAGVTQSPTHLIKTRGQQVTLRCSPKSGHDTVSWYQQALGQGPQFIFQYYEEEERQRGNFPDRFSGHQFPNYSSELNVNALLLGDSALYLCASSPDAEPYEQYFGPGTRLTVT.

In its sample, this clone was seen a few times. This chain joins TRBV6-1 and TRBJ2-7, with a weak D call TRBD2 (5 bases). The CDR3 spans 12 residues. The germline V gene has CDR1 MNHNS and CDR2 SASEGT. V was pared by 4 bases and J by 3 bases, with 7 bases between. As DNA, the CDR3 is TGTGCCAGCAGTGCCGGACTCTACGAGCAGTACTTC. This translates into CASSAGLYEQYF.

This CDR3 is CASSQDSSYGANTGELFF. DNA for the CDR3: TGTGCCAGCAGCCAAGATAGTTCTTACGGGGCGAACACCGGGGAGCTGTTTTTT. The rearrangement joins TRBV11-2 to TRBJ2-2; D might be TRBD2 (5 bases). The CDR3 is 18 residues long. The V end lost 5 bases, the J end lost 0 bases, and 19 bases lay between the germline ends. Germline V gene sequence: CDR1 SGHAT, CDR2 FQNNGV.